This is a list of T cell receptor beta chains from one sample in a study of T cells in Graves' hyperthyroidism and ophthalmopathy. TCRdb called the multiplex PCR reads again in MiXCR, with one record for every CDR3 protein. The table records about 46,000 distinct CDR3 sequences, roughly 49% of them present only once. The sample was peripheral blood or thyroid tissue (not recorded which). The origin of the receptors is a woman in her fifties or sixties with Graves' hyperthyroidism. Each CDR3 is given with its conserved first and last residue. A D gene is named only where the DNA matches it firmly. The size field is filled for only some rows; it gives once, few, many or a size class.

>few|TRBD1|TRBJ2-7|TRBV10-2
TGCGCCAGCGGAACAGGGGGCTACGAGCAGTACTTC
CASGTGGYEQYF
>.|TRBD1|TRBJ2-7|TRBV14
TGTGCCAGCAGCCCAGACGGACAGGGCAAGCGGAACGAGCAGTACTTC
CASSPDGQGKRNEQYF
>.|.|TRBJ2-5|TRBV29-1
TGCAGCCCCCTCGCGGAGACCCAGTACTTC
CSPLAETQYF
>.|TRBD1|TRBJ1-1|TRBV7-2
TGTGCCAGCAGCATCGGACAGGCGTACGGAGCTTTCTTT
CASSIGQAYGAFF
>many|.|TRBJ1-2|TRBV7-9
TGTGCCAGCAGCTCCGGGCCCTATGGCTACACCTTC
CASSSGPYGYTF
>.|.|TRBJ2-1|TRBV7-9
TGTGCCAGCAGCTTAAATCTGGTCGATGAGCAGTTCTTC
CASSLNLVDEQFF
>few|.|TRBJ1-4|TRBV20-1
TGCAGTGCCTATAGAGGGACAAGGAATGGAAAGCTGTTTTTT
CSAYRGTRNGKLFF
>.|TRBD2|TRBJ2-2|TRBV20-1
TGCAGTGCTAGAGATCCACTAGCGGGAGGGAGCACCGGGGAGCTATTTTTT
CSARDPLAGGSTGELFF
>many|TRBD1|TRBJ2-2|TRBV10-3
TGTGCCACCCGACAGGGAGACACCGGGGAGCTGTTTTTT
CATRQGDTGELFF
>.|TRBD2|TRBJ2-5|TRBV7-6
TGTGCCAGCAGCTTCAGCATTAGCGGGGGCCGGGAGACCCAGTACTTC
CASSFSISGGRETQYF
>few|.|TRBJ2-7|TRBV7-8
TGTGCCAGCAGCGTGCGCGAGGCGGCTACCTACGAGCAGTACTTC
CASSVREAATYEQYF
>.|.|TRBJ1-4|TRBV7-9
TGCACCAGCAGCCCGGTGCCGAGAAGACAGGACGAAAAACTGTTTTTT
CTSSPVPRRQDEKLFF
>.|.|TRBJ1-2|TRBV2
TGTGCCAGCAGAATCGGGACATTCGATGGCTACACCTTC
CASRIGTFDGYTF
>.|.|TRBJ2-2|TRBV20-1
TGCAGTGCTGAGGGCGGGAACACCGGGGAGCTGTTTTTT
CSAEGGNTGELFF
>.|.|TRBJ1-2|TRBV7-2
TGTGCCAGCAGCTTCGGGGCACGAGGCTACACCTTC
CASSFGARGYTF
>.|TRBD1|TRBJ2-6|TRBV28
TGTGCCAGCAGGGATGGACAGGTCTCTGGGGCCAACGTCCTGACTTTC
CASRDGQVSGANVLTF
>many|.|TRBJ2-3|TRBV11-2
TGTGCCAGCAGCCCGTACACAGATACGCAGTATTTT
CASSPYTDTQYF
>.|.|TRBJ1-6|TRBV10-3
TGTGCCATCAGTGCTAGGATGGCACAATATAATTCACCCCTCCACTTT
CAISARMAQYNSPLHF
>.|TRBD2|TRBJ2-5|TRBV19
TGTGCCAGTAGTATTACAGGACTAGCGGGGCAGCACCAAGAGACCCAGTACTTC
CASSITGLAGQHQETQYF
>.|TRBD2|TRBJ2-5|TRBV20-1
TGCAGTGCTAGTGACGGAGGGAGGGCCGAGACCCAGTACTTC
CSASDGGRAETQYF
>many|.|TRBJ2-2|TRBV6-9
TGTGCCAGCAGTTATACAGGACAGGCCATGCGGGAGACCGGGGAGCTGTTTTTT
CASSYTGQAMRETGELFF
>.|TRBD1|TRBJ2-5|TRBV5-5
TGTGCCAGCAGCTTAGGACAGGGACGGGGTCAGCCCCAGTACTTC
CASSLGQGRGQPQYF
>many|.|TRBJ2-3|TRBV12-3/TRBV12-4
TGTGCCAGCAGTTTTAGTAGGGATACGCAGTATTTT
CASSFSRDTQYF
>.|.|TRBJ2-6|TRBV7-6
TGTGCCAGCAGCTTAGATATACGGGAGTCTACCGGGGCCAACGTCCTGACTTTC
CASSLDIRESTGANVLTF
>once|.|TRBJ1-3|TRBV5-4
.
CASSQVGLGTIHF
>.|.|TRBJ2-7|TRBV7-9
TGTGCCAGCAGCCAAGATCACTGGGCGGGGGAGCAGTACTTC
CASSQDHWAGEQYF
>.|.|TRBJ1-4|TRBV6-1
TGTGCCAGCAGTCGTTCCCGGGCCGTGGCAACTAATGAAAAACTGTTTTTT
CASSRSRAVATNEKLFF
>few|TRBD2|TRBJ2-3|TRBV7-2
TGTGCCAGCAGCTCTACACCAAGCGGGAGGAGGGCAGATACGCGGTATTTT
CASSSTPSGRRADTRYF
>once|.|TRBJ2-7|TRBV5-1
TGCGCCAGCAGCTTTCCGTCGGGGGACGAGCAGTACTTC
CASSFPSGDEQYF
>many|.|TRBJ2-5|TRBV4-2
TGTGCCAGCAGCAAAAGGGAAGTCTCTGAGACCCAGTACTTC
CASSKREVSETQYF
>many|TRBD2|TRBJ2-7|TRBV20-1
TGCAGTGCTCCGACGAGACTAGCGGTAAAGAACTACGAGCAGTACTTC
CSAPTRLAVKNYEQYF
>.|TRBD2|TRBJ2-7|TRBV28
TGTGCCAGCAGTTTAGGGCCGGGACTAGCGGGAGAAGAGCAGTACTTC
CASSLGPGLAGEEQYF
>.|TRBD2|TRBJ2-7|TRBV20-1
TGCAGTGCCAGGAGCGGGAGAGAGGGATTGGCCTACGAGCAGTACTTC
CSARSGREGLAYEQYF
>.|TRBD1|TRBJ1-2|TRBV29-1
TGCAGCGTTGAGAAGGACAGGATCAGGGGCTACACCTTC
CSVEKDRIRGYTF
>many|TRBD1|TRBJ2-7|TRBV5-5
TGTGCCAGCAGCTCCCGGGACAGTAACGAGCAGTACTTC
CASSSRDSNEQYF
>.|TRBD1|TRBJ1-2|TRBV14
TGTGCCAGCAGACAGGGGGATGGCTACACCTTC
CASRQGDGYTF
>few|.|TRBJ2-3|TRBV6-2/TRBV6-3
TGTGCCAGCAGTTGGGCCCTCACAGATACGCAGTATTTT
CASSWALTDTQYF
>.|TRBD1|TRBJ2-5|TRBV20-1
TGCAGTGCTACAGACAGGGGGAGAATGGAGACCCAGTACTTC
CSATDRGRMETQYF
>many|.|TRBJ1-5|TRBV27
TGTGCCAGCAGTCTCCTCCGGGGTCAGCCCCAGCATTTT
CASSLLRGQPQHF
>.|.|TRBJ1-5|TRBV18
TGTGCCAGCTCACCAAGGAGGGGCAATCAGCCCCAGCATTTT
CASSPRRGNQPQHF
>.|TRBD1|TRBJ1-1|TRBV10-3
TGTGCCATCAGTCGACCGGGACAGGGGAACACTGAAGCTTTCTTT
CAISRPGQGNTEAFF
>once|TRBD1|TRBJ2-7|TRBV9
TGTGCCAGCAGCGTACGGCCGGGACAGGGCTACGAGCAGTACTTC
CASSVRPGQGYEQYF
>many|.|TRBJ2-3|TRBV4-1
TGCGCCAGCAGCCAACTTGGAAATACGCAGTATTTT
CASSQLGNTQYF
>many|.|TRBJ2-2|TRBV5-5
TGTGCCAGCCTCCAGGGGGGTGGCACCGGGGAGCTGTTTTTT
CASLQGGGTGELFF
>few|.|TRBJ2-5|TRBV7-8
TGTGCCAGCACCGATGAGACTAGTCGGGGAGAGACCCAGTACTTC
CASTDETSRGETQYF
>.|.|TRBJ1-2|TRBV29-1
TGCAGCGTTGAGGGGGCGCGCGGCTACACCTTC
CSVEGARGYTF
>many|.|TRBJ2-6|TRBV5-4
TGTGCCAGCAGTCTCCGGGCCGAGGGAGCCAACGTCCTGACTTTC
CASSLRAEGANVLTF
>few|TRBD2|TRBJ2-3|TRBV4-3
TGCGCCAGCAGCCAAGATTTCGCGGGAGAGGGAGATACGCAGTATTTT
CASSQDFAGEGDTQYF
>once|.|TRBJ2-2|TRBV2
TGTGCCAGCAGTGGAAGGGGGGTGGTCACCGGGGAGCTGTTTTTT
CASSGRGVVTGELFF
>.|TRBD2|TRBJ2-7|TRBV10-3
TGTGCCATCAGTGAGTCGGGCGGGAGCTCCTACGAGCAGTACTTC
CAISESGGSSYEQYF
>.|.|TRBJ2-5|TRBV7-2
TGTGCCAGCAGCCTGCAGGATACCCAGTACTTC
CASSLQDTQYF
>many|TRBD2|TRBJ2-3|TRBV7-3
TGTGCCAGCAGTTACCCTGGGAGGGGCACAGATACGCAGTATTTT
CASSYPGRGTDTQYF
>.|TRBD1|TRBJ1-5|TRBV2
TGTGCCAGCAGGACACAGGGGTGGAATCAGCCCCAGCATTTT
CASRTQGWNQPQHF
>many|.|TRBJ2-7|TRBV2
TGTGCCAGCCGGCGGGATACCTACGAGCAGTACTTC
CASRRDTYEQYF